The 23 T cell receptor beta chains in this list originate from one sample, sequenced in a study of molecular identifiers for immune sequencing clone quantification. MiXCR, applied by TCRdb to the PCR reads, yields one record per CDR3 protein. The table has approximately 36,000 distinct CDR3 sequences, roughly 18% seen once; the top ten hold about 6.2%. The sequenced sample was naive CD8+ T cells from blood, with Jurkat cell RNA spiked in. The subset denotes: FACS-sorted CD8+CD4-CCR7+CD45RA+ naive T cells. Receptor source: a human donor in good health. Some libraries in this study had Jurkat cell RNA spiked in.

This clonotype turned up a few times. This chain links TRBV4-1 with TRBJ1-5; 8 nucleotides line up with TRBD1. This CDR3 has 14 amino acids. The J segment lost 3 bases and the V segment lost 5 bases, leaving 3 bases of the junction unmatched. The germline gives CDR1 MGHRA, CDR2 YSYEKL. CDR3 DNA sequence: TGCGCCAGCAGCATGACAGGGGACAATCAGCCCCAGCATTTT. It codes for CASSMTGDNQPQHF.

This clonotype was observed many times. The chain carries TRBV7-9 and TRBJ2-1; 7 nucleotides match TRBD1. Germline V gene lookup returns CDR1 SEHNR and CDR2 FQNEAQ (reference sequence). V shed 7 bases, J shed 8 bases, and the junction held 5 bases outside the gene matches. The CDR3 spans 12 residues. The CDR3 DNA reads TGTGCCAGCATTCAGACAGGGTATGAGCAGTTCTTC. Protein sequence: CASIQTGYEQFF.

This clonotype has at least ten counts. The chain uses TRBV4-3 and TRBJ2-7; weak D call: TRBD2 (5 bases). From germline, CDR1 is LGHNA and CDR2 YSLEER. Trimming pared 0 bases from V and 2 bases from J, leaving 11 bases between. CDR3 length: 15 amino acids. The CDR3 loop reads CASSQENGGPYEQYF. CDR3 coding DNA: TGCGCCAGCAGCCAAGAAAACGGAGGACCCTACGAGCAGTACTTC.

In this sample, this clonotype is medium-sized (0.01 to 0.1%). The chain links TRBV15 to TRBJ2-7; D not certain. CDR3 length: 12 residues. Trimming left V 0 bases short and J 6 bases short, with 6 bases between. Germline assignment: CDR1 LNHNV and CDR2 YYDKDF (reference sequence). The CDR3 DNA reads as TGTGCCACCAGCAGAGATTGGGGCGAGCAGTACTTC. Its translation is CATSRDWGEQYF.

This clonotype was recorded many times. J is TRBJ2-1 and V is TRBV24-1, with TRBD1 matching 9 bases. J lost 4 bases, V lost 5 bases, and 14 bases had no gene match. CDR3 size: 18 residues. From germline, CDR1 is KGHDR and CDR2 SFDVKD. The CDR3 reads CATSGIAGGQGRYNEQFF. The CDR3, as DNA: TGTGCCACCAGTGGAATAGCCGGGGGACAGGGACGGTACAATGAGCAGTTCTTC.

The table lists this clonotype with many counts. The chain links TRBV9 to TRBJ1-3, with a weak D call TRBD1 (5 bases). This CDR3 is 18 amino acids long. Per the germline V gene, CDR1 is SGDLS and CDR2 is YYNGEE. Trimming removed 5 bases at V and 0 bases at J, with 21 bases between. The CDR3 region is CASSGPGLRSSSGNTIYF. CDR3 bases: TGTGCCAGCAGTGGACCGGGACTCCGAAGTAGCTCTGGAAACACCATATATTTT.

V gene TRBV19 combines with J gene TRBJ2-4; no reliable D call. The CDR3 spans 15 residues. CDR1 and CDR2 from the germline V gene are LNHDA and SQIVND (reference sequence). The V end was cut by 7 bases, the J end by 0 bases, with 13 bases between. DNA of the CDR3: TGTGCCAGTACTGACGGGCTCAGAGCCAAAAACATTCAGTACTTC. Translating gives CASTDGLRAKNIQYF.

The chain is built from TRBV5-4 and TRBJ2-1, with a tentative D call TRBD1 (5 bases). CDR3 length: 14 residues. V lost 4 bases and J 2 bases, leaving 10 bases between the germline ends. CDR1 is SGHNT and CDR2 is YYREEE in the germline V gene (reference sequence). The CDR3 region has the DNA TGTGCCAGCAGCCCGGGCAGGGCCTACAATGAGCAGTTCTTC. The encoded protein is CASSPGRAYNEQFF.

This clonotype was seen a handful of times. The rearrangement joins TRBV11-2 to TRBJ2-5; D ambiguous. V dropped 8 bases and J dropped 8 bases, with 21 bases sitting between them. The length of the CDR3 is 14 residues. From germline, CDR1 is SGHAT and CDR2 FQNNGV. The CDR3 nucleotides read TGTGCCAGCTCCTCGATCCTCTCGATGGCAACCCAGTACTTC. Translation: CASSSILSMATQYF.

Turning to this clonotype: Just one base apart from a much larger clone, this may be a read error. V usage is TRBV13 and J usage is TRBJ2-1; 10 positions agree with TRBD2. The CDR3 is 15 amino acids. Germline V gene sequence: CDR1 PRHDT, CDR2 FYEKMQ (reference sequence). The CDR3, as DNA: TGTGCCGGCAGCCCAGGGACTAGCGATTACAATGAGCAGTTCTTC. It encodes CAGSPGTSDYNEQFF.

CDR3: CSANQDREWETQYF. Here the CDR3 DNA reads TGCAGTGCCAATCAGGACCGGGAATGGGAGACCCAGTACTTC. J is TRBJ2-5 and V is TRBV20-1, with a tentative D call TRBD2 (5 bases). The V gene's germline CDR1 is DFQATT and CDR2 SNEGSKA (reference sequence). With 6 bases removed from V and 5 bases from J, the gap between germline ends came to 19 bases. This CDR3 has 14 amino acids.

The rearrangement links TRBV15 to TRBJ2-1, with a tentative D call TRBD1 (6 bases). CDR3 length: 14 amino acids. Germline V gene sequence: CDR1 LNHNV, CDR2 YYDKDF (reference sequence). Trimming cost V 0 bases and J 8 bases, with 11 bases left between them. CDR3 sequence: CATSRDTGWDEQFF. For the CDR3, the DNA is TGTGCCACCAGCAGAGATACAGGGTGGGATGAGCAGTTCTTC.

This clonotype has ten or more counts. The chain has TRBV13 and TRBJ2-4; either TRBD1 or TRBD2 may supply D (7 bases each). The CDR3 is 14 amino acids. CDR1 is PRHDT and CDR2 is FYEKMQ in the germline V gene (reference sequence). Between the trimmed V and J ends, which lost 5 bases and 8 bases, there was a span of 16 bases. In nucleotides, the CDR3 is TGTGCCAGCAGCCCAGGGGGGGCTACCGACATTCAGTACTTC. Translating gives CASSPGGATDIQYF. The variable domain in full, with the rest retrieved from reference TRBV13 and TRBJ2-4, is AAGVIQSPRHLIKEKRETATLKCYPIPRHDTVYWYQQGPGQDPQFLISFYEKMQSDKGSIPDRFSAQQFSDYHSELNMSSLELGDSALYFCASSPGGATDIQYFGAGTRLSVL.

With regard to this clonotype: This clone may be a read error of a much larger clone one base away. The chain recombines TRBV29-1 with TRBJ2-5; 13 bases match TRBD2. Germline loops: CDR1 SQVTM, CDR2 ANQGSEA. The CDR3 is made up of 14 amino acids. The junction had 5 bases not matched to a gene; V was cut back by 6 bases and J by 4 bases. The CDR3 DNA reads TGCAGCGTCGCACGACTAGCGGGAGGAGAGACCCAGTACTTC. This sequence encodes CSVARLAGGETQYF.

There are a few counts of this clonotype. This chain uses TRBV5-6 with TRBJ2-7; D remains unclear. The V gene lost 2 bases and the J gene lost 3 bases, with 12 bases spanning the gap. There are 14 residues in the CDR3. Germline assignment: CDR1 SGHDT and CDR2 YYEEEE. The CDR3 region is CASSFPAMNYEQYF. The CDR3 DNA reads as TGTGCCAGCAGCTTTCCAGCTATGAACTACGAGCAGTACTTC.

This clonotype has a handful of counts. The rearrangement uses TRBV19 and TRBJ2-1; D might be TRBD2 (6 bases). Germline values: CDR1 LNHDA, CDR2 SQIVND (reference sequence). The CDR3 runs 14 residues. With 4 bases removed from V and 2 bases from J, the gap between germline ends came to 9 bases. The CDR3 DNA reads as TGTGCCAGTAGTAGTAGCGGAACCTACAATGAGCAGTTCTTC. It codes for CASSSSGTYNEQFF.

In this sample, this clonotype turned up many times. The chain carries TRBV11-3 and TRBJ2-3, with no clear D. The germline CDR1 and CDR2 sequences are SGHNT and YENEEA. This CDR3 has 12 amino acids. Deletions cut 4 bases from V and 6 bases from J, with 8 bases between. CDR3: CASSYVRDTQYF. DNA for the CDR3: TGTGCCAGCAGCTACGTCAGGGATACGCAGTATTTT.

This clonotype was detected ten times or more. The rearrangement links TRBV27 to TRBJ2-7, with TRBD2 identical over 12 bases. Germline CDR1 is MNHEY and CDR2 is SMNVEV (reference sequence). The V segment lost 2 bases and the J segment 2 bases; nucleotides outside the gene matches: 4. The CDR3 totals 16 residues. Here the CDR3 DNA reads TGTGCCAGCAGTTTACTCGGACTAGCGGGACCCTACGAGCAGTACTTC. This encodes CASSLLGLAGPYEQYF.

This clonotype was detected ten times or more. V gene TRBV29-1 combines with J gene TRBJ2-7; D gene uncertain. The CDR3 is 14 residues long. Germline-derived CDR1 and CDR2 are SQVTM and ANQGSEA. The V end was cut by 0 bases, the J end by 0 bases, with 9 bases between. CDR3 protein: CSVEDLGSSYEQYF. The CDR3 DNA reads TGCAGCGTTGAAGATTTGGGCTCCTCCTACGAGCAGTACTTC.

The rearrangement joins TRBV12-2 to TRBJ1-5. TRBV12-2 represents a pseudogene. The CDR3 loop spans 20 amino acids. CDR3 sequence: CASRFEGAPLLSSSNQPQHF. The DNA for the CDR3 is TGTGCAAGTCGCTTCGAAGGGGCCCCACTCTTGTCTTCTAGCAATCAGCCCCAGCATTTT.

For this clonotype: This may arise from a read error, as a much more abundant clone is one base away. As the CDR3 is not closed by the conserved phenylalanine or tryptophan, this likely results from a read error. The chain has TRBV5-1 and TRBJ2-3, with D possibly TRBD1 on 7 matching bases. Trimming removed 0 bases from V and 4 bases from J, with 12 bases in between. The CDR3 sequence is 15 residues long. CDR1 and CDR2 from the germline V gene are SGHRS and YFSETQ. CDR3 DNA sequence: TGCGCCAGCAGCTTGGCTCAGGGGGGCCCAGATACGCAGTATCTT. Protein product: CASSLAQGGPDTQYL.

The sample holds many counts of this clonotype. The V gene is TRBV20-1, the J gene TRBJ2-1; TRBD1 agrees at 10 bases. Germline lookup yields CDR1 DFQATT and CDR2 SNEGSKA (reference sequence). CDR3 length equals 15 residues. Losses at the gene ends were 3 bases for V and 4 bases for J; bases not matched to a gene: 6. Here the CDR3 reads CSARLRDRGYNEQFF. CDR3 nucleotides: TGCAGTGCTAGGTTACGGGACAGGGGTTACAATGAGCAGTTCTTC.

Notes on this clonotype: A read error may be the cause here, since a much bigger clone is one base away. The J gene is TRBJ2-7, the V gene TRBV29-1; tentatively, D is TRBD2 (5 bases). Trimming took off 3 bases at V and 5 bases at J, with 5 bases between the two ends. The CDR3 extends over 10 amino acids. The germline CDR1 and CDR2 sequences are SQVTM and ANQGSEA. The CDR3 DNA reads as TGCAGCGTTGATAGCGACGAGCAGTACTTC. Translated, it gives CSVDSDEQYF.